A selection of T cell receptor beta chains follows, all from one sample in a study of blood T cell repertoires in COVID-19. Only in-frame clones appear in the TCRdb table, and some are missing; sequencing was by immunoSEQ multiplex PCR. The repertoire holds roughly 120,000 clones, 80% to 90% seen once, with just under 30% in the top ten. Sequenced material: peripheral blood. The receptors come from a woman in her sixties or seventies with acute or convalescent COVID-19. Both conserved end residues are part of each CDR3. D genes are given only for firm matches. The size field is filled for only some rows; it gives once, few, many or a size class.

-	TRBJ1-2	TRBV5-1	TRBD1	TGCGCCAGCAGCGACGGACAGGGCTATAACTATGGCTACACCTTC	CASSDGQGYNYGYTF
once	TRBJ2-2	TRBV13	TRBD1	TGTGCCAGCACCGACTCCGGGACAGGGGGGGTCGGGGAGCTGTTTTTT	CASTDSGTGGVGELFF
-	TRBJ1-1	TRBV18	TRBD1	TGTGCCAGCTCATCACAGGGGCCGAGTACTGAAGCTTTCTTT	CASSSQGPSTEAFF
-	TRBJ1-3	TRBV13	TRBD1	TGTGCCAGCAGCCAACAGACAGGGTCCTTCGTAAACACCATATATTTT	CASSQQTGSFVNTIYF
-	TRBJ1-1	TRBV28	-	TGTGCCAGCACCCCCCCTAGGTGGTCGGCCGAAGCTTTCTTT	CASTPPRWSAEAFF
few	TRBJ2-7	TRBV19	TRBD2	TGTGCCAGTAGTTTTAGAGCGGGGGGCCCTAGCTCCTACGAGCAGTACTTC	CASSFRAGGPSSYEQYF
-	TRBJ1-2	TRBV28	-	TGTGCCAGTGGCAGGTATGGCTACACCTTC	CASGRYGYTF
-	TRBJ2-4	TRBV5-6	TRBD2	TGTGCCAGCAGCCCCGGGGGGGGCATTCAGTACTTC	CASSPGGGIQYF
-	TRBJ1-1	TRBV9	-	TGTGCCAGCAGCGTAGCCCCAACAGGGAACACTGAAGCTTTCTTT	CASSVAPTGNTEAFF
-	TRBJ2-5	TRBV18	TRBD1	TGTGCCAGCTCACTTCGGGGACAGGGGGGGACTCAAGAGACCCAGTACTTC	CASSLRGQGGTQETQYF
-	TRBJ1-1	TRBV2	-	TGTGCCAGCAGTGTGGACAGTTTGGCCTCTGAAGCTTTCTTT	CASSVDSLASEAFF
once	TRBJ2-3	TRBV9	TRBD2	TGTGCCAGCAGCGCCGCGGGGCGGGGGGTGGATACGCAGTATTTT	CASSAAGRGVDTQYF
once	TRBJ1-3	TRBV7-3	-	TGTGCCAGCAGCCACCCGGGACTGTCTGGAAACACCATATATTTT	CASSHPGLSGNTIYF
-	TRBJ1-2	TRBV19	TRBD1	TGTGCCAGTGGAGGACAGGGCATAAAAGGCTACACCTTC	CASGGQGIKGYTF
-	TRBJ1-5	TRBV11-2	TRBD1	TGTGCCAGCAGCTTAGGACAGGGAGGACAGCCCCAGCATTTT	CASSLGQGGQPQHF
-	TRBJ1-1	TRBV10-3	TRBD1	TGTGCCATCAGGGGACAGGGGAGGGAGACTGAAGCTTTCTTT	CAIRGQGRETEAFF
-	TRBJ1-1	TRBV11-3	-	TGTGCCAGCAGCTTAGTGGGGGCTACAGCCATGAACACTGAAGCTTTCTTT	CASSLVGATAMNTEAFF
-	TRBJ1-6	TRBV30	-	TGTGCCTGGAGTACGAGGGCCTTTTCACCCCTCCACTTT	CAWSTRAFSPLHF
once	TRBJ1-5	TRBV18	TRBD1	TGTGCCAGCTCACCGGGACAGAAACATCAGCCCCAGCATTTT	CASSPGQKHQPQHF
-	TRBJ2-1	TRBV7-3	TRBD1	TGTGCCAGCAGCCCCAGGGGGCTGAATGAGCAGTTCTTC	CASSPRGLNEQFF
once	TRBJ2-7	TRBV6-5	TRBD1	TGTGCCAGCATAAGACAGGGTGTCGACGAGCAGTACTTC	CASIRQGVDEQYF
-	TRBJ2-5	TRBV4-2	TRBD2	TGTGCCAGCAGCCAAGAGGTGGGGGGGAAACAAGAGACCCAGTACTTC	CASSQEVGGKQETQYF
-	TRBJ2-3	TRBV9	-	TGTGCCAGCAGCGTAGTTGGGGGGGCGTCGACAGATACGCAGTATTTT	CASSVVGGASTDTQYF
-	TRBJ1-1	TRBV5-1	TRBD1	TGCGCCAGCAGCCCGGCAGGGGGCGTGACTGAAGCTTTCTTT	CASSPAGGVTEAFF
-	TRBJ2-1	TRBV3-1/TRBV3-2	TRBD1	TGTGCCAGCAGCCAAGATAGGGCTGGGACAGGGCTATTCGATGAGCAGTTCTTC	CASSQDRAGTGLFDEQFF
-	TRBJ1-6	TRBV21-1	-	TGTGCCAGCAGCAAAGCAGGGCACCGGGGGATAGAGTCACCCCTCCACTTT	CASSKAGHRGIESPLHF
once	TRBJ2-5	TRBV7-9	TRBD1	TGTGCCAGCAGCTCCGCTCGCCCGGGACAGGGTGGTAGGGAGACCCAGTACTTC	CASSSARPGQGGRETQYF
-	TRBJ1-5	TRBV6-5	-	TGTGCCAGCAGTTTACAGGTAGTACATCAGCCCCAGCATTTT	CASSLQVVHQPQHF
-	TRBJ1-3	TRBV19	-	TGTGCCAGTAGTATTCAGGCTCTAGGAAACACCATATATTTT	CASSIQALGNTIYF
-	TRBJ1-4	TRBV6-5	-	TGTGCCAGCAGACCCCTCAGGGCTACTAATGAAAAACTGTTTTTT	CASRPLRATNEKLFF
-	TRBJ1-4	TRBV19	TRBD1	TGTGCCAGTAGTAACAGGGGGCGAAGGACTAATGAAAAACTGTTTTTT	CASSNRGRRTNEKLFF
-	TRBJ2-1	TRBV7-3	TRBD2	TGTGCCAGCAGCTTCGGGACTAGCGGGGGCCCGAGGGGTGAGCAGTTCTTC	CASSFGTSGGPRGEQFF
-	TRBJ2-5	TRBV3-1/TRBV3-2	-	TGTGCCAGCAGCTCCGCGGGGGCGGGCGCGACCCAGTACTTC	CASSSAGAGATQYF
-	TRBJ1-6	TRBV9	-	TGTGCCAGCAGCGTAGGGACAGTGTATTCACCCCTCCACTTT	CASSVGTVYSPLHF
once	TRBJ2-1	TRBV19	TRBD2	TGTGCCAGTAGTCTAGCGGGGAGCTCCTACAATGAGCAGTTCTTC	CASSLAGSSYNEQFF
-	TRBJ2-3	TRBV18	TRBD2	TGTGCCAGCTCACCCCTAGCGGGGGGAGCGGATACGCAGTATTTT	CASSPLAGGADTQYF
-	TRBJ1-5	TRBV15	-	TGTGCCACCAGCAGAGAGAGGGTTAGTCAGCCCCAGCATTTT	CATSRERVSQPQHF
-	TRBJ1-6	TRBV11-2	-	TGTGCCAGCAGCCCGTCCCGATGGGGGGATTCACCCCTCCACTTT	CASSPSRWGDSPLHF
-	TRBJ2-7	TRBV28	TRBD2	TGTGCCAGCAGTTTACCATCTAGCGGGGGGTTTTTTTACGAGCAGTACTTC	CASSLPSSGGFFYEQYF
-	TRBJ1-3	TRBV9	-	TGTGCCAGCAGCACCCTACGGGGTGGTGGAAACACCATATATTTT	CASSTLRGGGNTIYF
-	TRBJ1-4	TRBV19	-	TGTGCCAGTAGTGGAGTTGCAACTAATGAAAAACTGTTTTTT	CASSGVATNEKLFF
-	TRBJ1-2	TRBV5-5	-	TGTGCCAGCGACCCTATGACAGCTAACTATGGCTACACCTTC	CASDPMTANYGYTF
-	TRBJ1-2	TRBV7-9	TRBD1	TGTGCCAGCAGCAGACCGGACAGGGGGCTTGGCTACACCTTC	CASSRPDRGLGYTF
-	TRBJ2-7	TRBV29-1	-	TGCAGCGTTGTCAGACGGGGGTTCGACGAGCAGTACTTC	CSVVRRGFDEQYF
-	TRBJ1-1	TRBV28	-	TGTGCCAGCTTCTCGACAGAGAACACTGAAGCTTTCTTT	CASFSTENTEAFF
-	TRBJ1-2	TRBV15	TRBD1	TGTGCCACCAGCACTCCGGGACAGGGAAACGGCTACACCTTC	CATSTPGQGNGYTF
-	TRBJ1-5	TRBV7-9	-	TGTGCCAGCAGTCCCCCGGGACACATAAATCAGCCCCAGCATTTT	CASSPPGHINQPQHF
-	TRBJ1-1	TRBV6-5	-	TGTGCCAGCAAATGGGCGGGGTCTTCTGAAGCTTTCTTT	CASKWAGSSEAFF
-	TRBJ2-7	TRBV5-1	-	TGCGCCAGCAGACTACAGGGCCCCCCCTACGAGCAGTACTTC	CASRLQGPPYEQYF
-	TRBJ1-2	TRBV3-1/TRBV3-2	-	TGTGCCAGCAGCCAATTATTACAGGCTTATGGCTACACCTTC	CASSQLLQAYGYTF
-	TRBJ2-5	TRBV7-3	TRBD2	TGTGCCAGCAGCCAAAGCGGGGGGAGGGAGACCCAGTACTTC	CASSQSGGRETQYF
-	TRBJ1-2	TRBV4-1	-	TGCGCCAGCAGCCAAGTACCCGGGAACGACTATGGCTACACCTTC	CASSQVPGNDYGYTF
once	TRBJ2-4	TRBV18	TRBD1	TGTGCCAGCTCATCCGGACAGGGGAACATTCAGTACTTC	CASSSGQGNIQYF
-	TRBJ1-6	TRBV28	TRBD1	TGTGCCAGCAGTTTAACCCGACAGGGTCGGCATTCACCCCTCCACTTT	CASSLTRQGRHSPLHF
few	TRBJ1-2	TRBV6-5	TRBD1	TGTGCCAGCATCGGACAGGGGGCTAACTATGGCTACACCTTC	CASIGQGANYGYTF
-	TRBJ1-4	TRBV6-6	TRBD1	TGTGCCAGCAGGAATACAGGGGGCGATCAAAATGAAAAACTGTTTTTT	CASRNTGGDQNEKLFF
-	TRBJ2-1	TRBV5-1	TRBD2	TGCGCCAGCAGCCCCAAGACTAGCGGGGGCCCGTACAATGAGCAGTTCTTC	CASSPKTSGGPYNEQFF